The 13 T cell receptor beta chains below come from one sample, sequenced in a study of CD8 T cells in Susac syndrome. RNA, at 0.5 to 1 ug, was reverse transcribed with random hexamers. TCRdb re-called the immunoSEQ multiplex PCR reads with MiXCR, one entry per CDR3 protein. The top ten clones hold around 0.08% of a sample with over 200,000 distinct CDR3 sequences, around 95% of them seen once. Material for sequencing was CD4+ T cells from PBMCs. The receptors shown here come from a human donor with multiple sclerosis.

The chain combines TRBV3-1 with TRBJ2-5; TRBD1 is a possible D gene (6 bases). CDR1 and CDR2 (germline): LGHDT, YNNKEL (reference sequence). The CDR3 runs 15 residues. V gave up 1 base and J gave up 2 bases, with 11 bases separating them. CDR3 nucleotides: TGTGCCAGCAGCCAAGGGGGACACCCACAAGAGACCCAGTACTTC. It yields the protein CASSQGGHPQETQYF.

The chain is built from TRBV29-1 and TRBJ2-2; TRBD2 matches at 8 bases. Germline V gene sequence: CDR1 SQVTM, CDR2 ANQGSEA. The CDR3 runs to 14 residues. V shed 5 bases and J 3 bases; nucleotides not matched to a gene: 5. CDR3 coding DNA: TGCAGCGTTTCCGGGGGGGCCGACACCGGGGAGCTGTTTTTT. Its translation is CSVSGGADTGELFF.

CDR3 amino acids: CASSITGGNQPQHF. The CDR3 DNA reads TGTGCCAGTAGTATCACAGGGGGGAATCAGCCCCAGCATTTT. The rearrangement links TRBV19 to TRBJ1-5; TRBD1 matches at 8 bases. This CDR3 is built from 14 residues. Germline-derived CDR1 and CDR2 are LNHDA and SQIVND (reference sequence). The V segment lost 3 bases and the J segment 4 bases; nucleotides outside the gene matches: 2.

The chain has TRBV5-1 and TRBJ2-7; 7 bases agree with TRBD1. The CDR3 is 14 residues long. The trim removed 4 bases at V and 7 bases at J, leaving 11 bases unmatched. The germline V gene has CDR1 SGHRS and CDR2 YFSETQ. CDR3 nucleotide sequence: TGCGCCAGCAGCAGAGGACAGGCCCCGGGTGAGCAGTACTTC. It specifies CASSRGQAPGEQYF.

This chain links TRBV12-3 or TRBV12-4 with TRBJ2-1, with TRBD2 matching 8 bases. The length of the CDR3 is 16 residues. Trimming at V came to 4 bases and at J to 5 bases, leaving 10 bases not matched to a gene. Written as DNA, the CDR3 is TGTGCCAGCAGTTCCCCGGGGCGGGGGGTTAACAATGAGCAGTTCTTC. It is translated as CASSSPGRGVNNEQFF.

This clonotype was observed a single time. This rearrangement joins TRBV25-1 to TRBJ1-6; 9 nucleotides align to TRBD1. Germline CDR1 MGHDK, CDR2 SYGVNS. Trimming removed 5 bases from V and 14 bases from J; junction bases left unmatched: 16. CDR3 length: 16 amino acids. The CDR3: CASSHKPGQGRLTLHF. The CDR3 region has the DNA TGTGCCAGCAGTCACAAACCGGGACAGGGACGATTGACCCTCCACTTT.

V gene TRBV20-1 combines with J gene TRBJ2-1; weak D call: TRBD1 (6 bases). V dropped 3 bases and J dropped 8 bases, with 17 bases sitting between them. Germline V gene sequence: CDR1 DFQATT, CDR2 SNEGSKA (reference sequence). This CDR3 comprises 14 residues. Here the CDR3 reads CSASSRGISDEQFF. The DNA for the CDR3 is TGCAGTGCTAGCTCCAGGGGTATCAGCGATGAGCAGTTCTTC.

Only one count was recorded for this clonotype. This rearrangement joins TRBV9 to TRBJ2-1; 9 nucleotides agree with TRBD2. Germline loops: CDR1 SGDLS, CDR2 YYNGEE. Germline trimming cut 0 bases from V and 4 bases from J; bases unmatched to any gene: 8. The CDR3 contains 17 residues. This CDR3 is CASSVVVAGGSYNEQFF. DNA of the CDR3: TGTGCCAGCAGCGTAGTGGTCGCGGGGGGGTCATACAATGAGCAGTTCTTC.

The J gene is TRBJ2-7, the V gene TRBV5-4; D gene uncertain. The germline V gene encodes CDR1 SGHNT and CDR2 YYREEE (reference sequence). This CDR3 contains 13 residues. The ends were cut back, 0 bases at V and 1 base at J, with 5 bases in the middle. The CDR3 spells CASSLGFSYEQYF. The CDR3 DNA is TGTGCCAGCAGCTTGGGATTTTCCTACGAGCAGTACTTC.

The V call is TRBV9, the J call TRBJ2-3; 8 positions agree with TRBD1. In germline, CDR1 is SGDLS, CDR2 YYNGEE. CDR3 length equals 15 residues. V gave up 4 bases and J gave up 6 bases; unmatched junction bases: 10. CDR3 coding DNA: TGTGCCAGCAGCCCTGCCGCAGGGGGCCTTGATACGCAGTATTTT. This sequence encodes CASSPAAGGLDTQYF. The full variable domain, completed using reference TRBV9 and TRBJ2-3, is DSGVTQTPKHLITATGQRVTLRCSPRSGDLSVYWYQQSLDQGLQFLIQYYNGEERAKGNILERFSAQQFPDLHSELNLSSLELGDSALYFCASSPAAGGLDTQYFGPGTRLTVL.

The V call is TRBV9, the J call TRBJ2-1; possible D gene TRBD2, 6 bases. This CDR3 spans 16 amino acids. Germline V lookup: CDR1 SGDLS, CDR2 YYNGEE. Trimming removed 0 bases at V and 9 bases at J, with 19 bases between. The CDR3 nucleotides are TGTGCCAGCAGCGTAGACGGCGGGGTGACCTACCGTGAGCAGTTCTTC. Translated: CASSVDGGVTYREQFF.

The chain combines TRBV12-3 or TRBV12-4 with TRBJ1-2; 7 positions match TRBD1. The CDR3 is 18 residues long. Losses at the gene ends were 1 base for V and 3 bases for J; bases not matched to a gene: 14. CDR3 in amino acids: CASSLGLRGTAKDYGYTF. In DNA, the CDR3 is TGTGCCAGCAGTTTAGGGCTCAGGGGGACAGCCAAAGACTATGGCTACACCTTC.

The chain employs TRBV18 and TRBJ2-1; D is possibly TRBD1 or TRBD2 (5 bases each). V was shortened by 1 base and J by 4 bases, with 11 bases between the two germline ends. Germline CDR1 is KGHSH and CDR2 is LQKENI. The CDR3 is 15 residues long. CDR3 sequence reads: CASSPQRGAYNEQFF. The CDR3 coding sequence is TGTGCCAGCTCACCACAGCGAGGGGCTTACAATGAGCAGTTCTTC.